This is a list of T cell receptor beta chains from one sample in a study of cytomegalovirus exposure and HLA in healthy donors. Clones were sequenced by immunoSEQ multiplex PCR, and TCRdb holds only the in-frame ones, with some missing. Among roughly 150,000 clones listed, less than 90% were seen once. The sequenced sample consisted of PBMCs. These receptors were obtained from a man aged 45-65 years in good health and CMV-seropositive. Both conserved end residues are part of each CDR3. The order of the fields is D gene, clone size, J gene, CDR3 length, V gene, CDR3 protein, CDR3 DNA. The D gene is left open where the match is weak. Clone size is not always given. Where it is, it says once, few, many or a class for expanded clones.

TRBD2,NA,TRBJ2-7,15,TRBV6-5,CASRRGLAGLYEQYF,TGTGCCAGCAGACGAGGACTAGCGGGACTCTACGAGCAGTACTTC
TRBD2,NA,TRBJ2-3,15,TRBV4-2,CASSLTSRAPDTQYF,TGTGCCAGCAGCCTGACTAGCAGAGCACCAGATACGCAGTATTTT
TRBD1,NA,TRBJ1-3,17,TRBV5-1,CASSQKTGNHGGNTIYF,TGCGCCAGCAGCCAAAAGACAGGGAACCATGGTGGAAACACCATATATTTT
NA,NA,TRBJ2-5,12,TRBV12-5,CASGPNRETQYF,TGTGCTAGTGGCCCTAATCGAGAGACCCAGTACTTC
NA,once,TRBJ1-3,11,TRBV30,CAWSRGNTIYF,TGTGCCTGGAGTCGGGGAAACACCATATATTTT
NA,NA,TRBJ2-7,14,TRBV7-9,CASSVSGQAVEQYF,TGTGCCAGCAGCGTATCGGGACAAGCTGTCGAGCAGTACTTC
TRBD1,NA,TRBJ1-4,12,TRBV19,CASKTGREKLFF,TGTGCCAGTAAGACAGGGCGGGAAAAACTGTTTTTT
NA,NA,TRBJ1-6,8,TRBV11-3,CADTPLHF,TGTGCCGACACACCCCTCCACTTT
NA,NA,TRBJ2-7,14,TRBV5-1,CASSWRDFLYEQYF,TGCGCCAGCAGCTGGCGGGACTTCCTCTACGAGCAGTACTTC
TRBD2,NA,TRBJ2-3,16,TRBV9,CASSVEGLAGVDTQYF,TGTGCCAGCAGCGTAGAAGGCCTAGCGGGAGTAGATACGCAGTATTTT
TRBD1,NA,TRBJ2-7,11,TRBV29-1,CSGGTAYEQYF,TGCAGCGGGGGGACAGCCTACGAGCAGTACTTC
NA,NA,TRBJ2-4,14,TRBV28,CASSLPWGTNIQYF,TGTGCCAGCAGTTTGCCATGGGGCACGAACATTCAGTACTTC
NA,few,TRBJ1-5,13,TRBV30,CAWSTDSNQPQHF,TGTGCCTGGAGTACAGATAGCAATCAGCCCCAGCATTTT
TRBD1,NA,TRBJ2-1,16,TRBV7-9,CASSGRGLPSYNEQFF,TGTGCCAGCAGCGGCAGGGGGCTCCCCTCCTACAATGAGCAGTTCTTC
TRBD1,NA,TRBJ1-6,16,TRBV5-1,CASSTGQGNIPSPLHF,TGCGCCAGCAGCACCGGACAGGGTAATATTCCCTCACCCCTCCACTTT
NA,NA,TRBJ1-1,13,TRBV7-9,CASSYRQRPEAFF,TGTGCCAGCAGCTACCGACAGCGCCCTGAAGCTTTCTTT
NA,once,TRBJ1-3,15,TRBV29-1,CSVEDLGAVGNTIYF,TGCAGCGTTGAAGATCTTGGGGCAGTTGGAAACACCATATATTTT
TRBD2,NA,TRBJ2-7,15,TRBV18,CASSPASGTTYEQYF,TGTGCCAGCTCACCGGCTAGCGGAACTACCTACGAGCAGTACTTC
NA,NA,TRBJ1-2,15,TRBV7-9,CASSHQLGMDYGYTF,TGTGCCAGCAGCCATCAGCTGGGCATGGACTATGGCTACACCTTC
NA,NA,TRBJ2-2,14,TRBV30,CAWYQGLSTGELFF,TGTGCCTGGTATCAGGGCTTAAGCACCGGGGAGCTGTTTTTT
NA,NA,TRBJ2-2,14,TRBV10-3,CAISEGLVSGELFF,TGTGCCATCAGTGAGGGACTTGTCAGCGGGGAGCTGTTTTTT
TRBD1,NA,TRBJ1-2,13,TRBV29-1,CSVPGQGAYGYTF,TGCAGCGTCCCGGGACAGGGCGCCTATGGCTACACCTTC
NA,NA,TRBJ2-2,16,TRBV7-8,CASSLVASANTGELFF,TGTGCCAGCAGCTTAGTCGCCAGCGCGAACACCGGGGAGCTGTTTTTT
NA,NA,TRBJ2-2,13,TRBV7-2,CASSIRNTGELFF,TGTGCCAGCAGCATTCGGAACACCGGGGAGCTGTTTTTT
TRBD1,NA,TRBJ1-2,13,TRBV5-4,CASSDTGGYGYTF,TGTGCCAGCAGCGACACAGGGGGCTATGGCTACACCTTC
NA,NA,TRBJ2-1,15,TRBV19,CASSIYEGTYNEQFF,TGTGCCAGTAGTATATACGAGGGAACCTACAATGAGCAGTTCTTC
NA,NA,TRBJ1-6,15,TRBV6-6,CASSYYGSGGSPLHF,TGTGCCAGCAGTTACTATGGGTCGGGAGGATCACCCCTCCACTTT
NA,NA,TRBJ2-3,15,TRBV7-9,CASSVGLLSTDTQYF,TGTGCCAGCAGCGTGGGACTTTTATCCACAGATACGCAGTATTTT
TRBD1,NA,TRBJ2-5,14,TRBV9,CASSVGTVYETQYF,TGTGCCAGCAGCGTGGGGACAGTATACGAGACCCAGTACTTC
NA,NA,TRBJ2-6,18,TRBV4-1,CASSQVVSGQTGANVLTF,TGCGCCAGCAGCCAAGTCGTCTCAGGCCAAACTGGGGCCAACGTCCTGACTTTC
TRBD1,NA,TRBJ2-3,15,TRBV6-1,CASSAVTGGTDTQYF,TGTGCCAGCAGTGCCGTTACAGGGGGCACAGATACGCAGTATTTT
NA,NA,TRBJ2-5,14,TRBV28,CASSWMGAQETQYF,TGTGCCAGCAGTTGGATGGGGGCCCAAGAGACCCAGTACTTC
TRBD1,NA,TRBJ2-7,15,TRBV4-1,CASSQPGQGIGEQYF,TGCGCCAGCAGCCAGCCGGGACAGGGGATAGGCGAGCAGTACTTC
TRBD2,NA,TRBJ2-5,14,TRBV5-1,CASRVVGGGETQYF,TGCGCCAGCCGAGTCGTCGGGGGAGGGGAGACCCAGTACTTC
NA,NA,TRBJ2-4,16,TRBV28,CASSLLGPQTKNIQYF,TGTGCCAGCAGTTTGTTGGGGCCCCAGACCAAAAACATTCAGTACTTC
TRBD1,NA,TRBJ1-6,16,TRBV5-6,CASSRDRGRLNSPLHF,TGTGCCAGCAGCAGGGACAGGGGGCGATTAAATTCACCCCTCCACTTT
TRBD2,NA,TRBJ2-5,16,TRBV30,CAWSDLRGVLQETQYF,TGTGCCTGGAGTGATTTGCGGGGGGTCCTTCAAGAGACCCAGTACTTC
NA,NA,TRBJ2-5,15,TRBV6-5,CASSYLRGPRETQYF,TGTGCCAGCAGTTACCTTCGGGGTCCCCGGGAGACCCAGTACTTC
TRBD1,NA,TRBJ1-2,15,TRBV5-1,CASSLGAGTGVGYTF,TGCGCCAGCAGCTTGGGGGCCGGGACAGGGGTCGGCTACACCTTC
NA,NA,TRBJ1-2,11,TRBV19,CASSIETGYTF,TGTGCCAGTAGTATAGAGACAGGCTACACCTTC
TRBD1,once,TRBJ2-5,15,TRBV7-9,CASSLGTGEQETQYF,TGTGCCAGCAGCTTAGGGACAGGGGAACAAGAGACCCAGTACTTC
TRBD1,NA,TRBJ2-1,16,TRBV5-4,CASSSRGRTSYNEQFF,TGTGCCAGCAGCTCCAGGGGGCGGACATCCTACAATGAGCAGTTCTTC
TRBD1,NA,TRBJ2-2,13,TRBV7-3,CASSRDRSGELFF,TGTGCCAGCAGCCGGGACAGGTCCGGGGAGCTGTTTTTT
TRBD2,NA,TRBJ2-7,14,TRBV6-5,CASSSVAGVHPQYF,TGTGCCAGCAGTTCGGTAGCGGGGGTCCATCCGCAGTACTTC
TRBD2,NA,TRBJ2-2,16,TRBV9,CASSGLAGVGTGELFF,TGTGCCAGCAGCGGGTTAGCGGGAGTCGGGACCGGGGAGCTGTTTTTT
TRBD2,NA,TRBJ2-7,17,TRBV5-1,CASSLAGTSGSTYEQYF,TGCGCCAGCAGCTTGGCAGGGACTAGCGGGTCCACCTACGAGCAGTACTTC
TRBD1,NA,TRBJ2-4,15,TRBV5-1,CASSQDRGTKNIQYF,TGCGCCAGCAGCCAAGACAGGGGAACCAAAAACATTCAGTACTTC
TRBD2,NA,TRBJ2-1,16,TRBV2,CASSSQAGANFNEQFF,TGTGCCAGCAGTTCTCAAGCGGGGGCTAATTTCAATGAGCAGTTCTTC
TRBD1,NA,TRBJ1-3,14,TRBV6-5,CASSLDRAGNTIYF,TGTGCCAGCAGCTTAGACAGGGCCGGAAACACCATATATTTT
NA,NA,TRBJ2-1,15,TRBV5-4,CASKQSGSGGNEQFF,TGTGCCAGCAAACAGTCAGGGTCAGGGGGGAATGAGCAGTTCTTC
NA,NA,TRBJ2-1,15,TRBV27,CASSLGSFSYNEQFF,TGTGCCAGCAGTTTAGGCAGTTTCTCCTACAATGAGCAGTTCTTC
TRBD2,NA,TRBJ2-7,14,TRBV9,CASSAATTGGEQYF,TGTGCCAGCAGCGCAGCGACAACGGGGGGCGAGCAGTACTTC
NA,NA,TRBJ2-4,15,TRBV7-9,CSSSQDILAKNIQYF,TGTTCCAGCAGCCAAGACATTTTAGCCAAAAACATTCAGTACTTC
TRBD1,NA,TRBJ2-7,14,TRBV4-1,CASSPRDSSYEQYF,TGCGCCAGCAGCCCCCGGGACAGCTCCTACGAGCAGTACTTC
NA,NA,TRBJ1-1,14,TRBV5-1,CASSSNGVSTEAFF,TGCGCTAGCAGCTCAAACGGGGTCTCCACTGAAGCTTTCTTT
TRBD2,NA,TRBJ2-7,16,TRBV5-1,CASSLVGLAGGVEQYF,TGCGCCAGCAGCTTGGTAGGACTAGCGGGAGGGGTCGAGCAGTACTTC
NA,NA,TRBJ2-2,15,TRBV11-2,CASSSGIANTGELFF,TGTGCCAGCAGCTCAGGGATAGCCAACACCGGGGAGCTGTTTTTT
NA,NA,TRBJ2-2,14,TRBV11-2,CASSRDSYTGELFF,TGTGCCAGCAGCCGAGACAGTTACACCGGGGAGCTGTTTTTT
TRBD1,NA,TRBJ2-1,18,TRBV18,CASSPTGTVPASYNEQFF,TGTGCCAGCTCACCGACCGGGACAGTCCCCGCCTCCTACAATGAGCAGTTCTTC
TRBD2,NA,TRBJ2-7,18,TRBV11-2,CASTLPTFPGLGSYEQYF,TGTGCCAGCACCCTACCAACCTTTCCGGGACTAGGGTCCTACGAGCAGTACTTC